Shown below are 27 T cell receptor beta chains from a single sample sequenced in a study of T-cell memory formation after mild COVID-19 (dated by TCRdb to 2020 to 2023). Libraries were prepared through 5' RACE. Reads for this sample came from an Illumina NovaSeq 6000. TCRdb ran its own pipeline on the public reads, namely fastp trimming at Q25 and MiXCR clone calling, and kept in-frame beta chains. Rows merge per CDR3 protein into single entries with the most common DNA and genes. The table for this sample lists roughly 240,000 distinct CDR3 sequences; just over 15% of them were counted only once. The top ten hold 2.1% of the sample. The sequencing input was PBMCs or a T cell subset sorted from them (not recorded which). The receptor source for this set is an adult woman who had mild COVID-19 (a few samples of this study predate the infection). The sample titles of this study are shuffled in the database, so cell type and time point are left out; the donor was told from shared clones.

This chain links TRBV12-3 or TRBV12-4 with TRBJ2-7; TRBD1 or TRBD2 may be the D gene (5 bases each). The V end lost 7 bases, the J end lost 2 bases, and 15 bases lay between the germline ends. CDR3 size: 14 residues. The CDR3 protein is CASTPGRDPYEQYF. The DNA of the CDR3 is TGTGCCAGCACCCCGGGCAGGGACCCCTACGAGCAGTACTTC.

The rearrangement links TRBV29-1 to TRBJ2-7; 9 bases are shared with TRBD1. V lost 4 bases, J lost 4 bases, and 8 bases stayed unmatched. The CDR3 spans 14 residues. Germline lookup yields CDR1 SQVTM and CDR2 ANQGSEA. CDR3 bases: TGCAGCGTTGCCAACAGGGGGCTAGGGTACGAGCAGTACTTC. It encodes CSVANRGLGYEQYF.

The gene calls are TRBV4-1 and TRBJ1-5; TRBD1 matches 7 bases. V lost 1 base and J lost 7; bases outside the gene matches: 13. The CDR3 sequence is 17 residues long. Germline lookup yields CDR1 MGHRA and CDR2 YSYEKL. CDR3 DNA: TGCGCCAGCAGCCAAGGTTTTACAGGGGCCCCCGGCCAGCCCCAGCATTTT. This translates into CASSQGFTGAPGQPQHF.

CDR3: CASSSRETNEKLFF. The CDR3 DNA reads as TGTGCCAGCAGCTCCAGGGAGACTAATGAAAAACTGTTTTTT. The chain recombines TRBV7-8 with TRBJ1-4; D perhaps matches TRBD1 (5 bases). The CDR3 is 14 amino acids. Germline CDR1 and CDR2: SGHVS and FQNEAQ. Between the trimmed V and J ends, which lost 4 bases and 2 bases, there was a span of 8 bases.

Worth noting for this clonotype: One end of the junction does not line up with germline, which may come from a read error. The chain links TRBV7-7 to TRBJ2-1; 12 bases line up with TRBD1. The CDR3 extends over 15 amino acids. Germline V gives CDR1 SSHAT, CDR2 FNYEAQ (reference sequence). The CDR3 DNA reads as TGTGCTAGCAGCTTAGCCGGGACAGGGGGCGGGGAGCAGTTCTTC. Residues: CASSLAGTGGGEQFF.

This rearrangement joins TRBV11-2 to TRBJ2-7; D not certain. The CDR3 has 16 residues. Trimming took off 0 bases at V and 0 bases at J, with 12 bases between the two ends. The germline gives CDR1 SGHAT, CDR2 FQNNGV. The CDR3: CASSLDRSVTSYEQYF. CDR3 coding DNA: TGTGCCAGCAGCTTAGATCGCAGTGTTACCTCCTACGAGCAGTACTTC.

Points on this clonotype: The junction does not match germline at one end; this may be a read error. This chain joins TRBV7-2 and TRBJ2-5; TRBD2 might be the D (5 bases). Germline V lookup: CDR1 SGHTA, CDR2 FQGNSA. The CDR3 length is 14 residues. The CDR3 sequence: CARSLASYQETQYF. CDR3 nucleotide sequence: TGTGCCAGAAGCTTAGCGTCATACCAAGAGACCCAGTACTTC.

The DNA for the CDR3 is TGTGCCAGCAGCTTGACGGGGGACGGTGTTGGCGAGCAGTACTTC. Encoded protein: CASSLTGDGVGEQYF. This chain connects TRBV7-2 to TRBJ2-7; tentatively, D is TRBD2 (6 bases). CDR1 and CDR2 (germline): SGHTA, FQGNSA. V was clipped by 3 bases and J by 6 bases, with 18 bases between them. This CDR3 is built from 15 residues.

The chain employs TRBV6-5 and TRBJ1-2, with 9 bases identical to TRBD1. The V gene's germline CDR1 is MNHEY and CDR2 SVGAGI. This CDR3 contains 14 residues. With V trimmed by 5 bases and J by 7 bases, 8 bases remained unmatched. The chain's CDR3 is CASSTGTGISGYTF. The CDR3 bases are TGTGCCAGCAGTACTGGGACAGGGATCTCTGGCTACACCTTC.

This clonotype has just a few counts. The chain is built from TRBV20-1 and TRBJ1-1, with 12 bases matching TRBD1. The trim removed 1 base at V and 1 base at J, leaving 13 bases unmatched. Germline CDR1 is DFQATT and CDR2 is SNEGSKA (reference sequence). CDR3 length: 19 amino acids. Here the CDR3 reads CSARVIPGQGAWGNTEAFF. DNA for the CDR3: TGCAGTGCTAGAGTCATCCCGGGACAGGGGGCTTGGGGGAACACTGAAGCTTTCTTT.

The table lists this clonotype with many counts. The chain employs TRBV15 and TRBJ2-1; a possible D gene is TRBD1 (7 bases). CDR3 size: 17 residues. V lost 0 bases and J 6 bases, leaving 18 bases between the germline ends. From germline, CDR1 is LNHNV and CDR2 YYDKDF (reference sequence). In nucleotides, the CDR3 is TGTGCCACCAGCAGAGACACGGCAAGACAGGGAGGCAATGAGCAGTTCTTC. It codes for CATSRDTARQGGNEQFF.

CDR3 loop: CASSFSGGSQETQYF. In DNA form, the CDR3 reads TGTGCCAGCAGCTTTAGCGGGGGTTCGCAAGAGACCCAGTACTTC. The V gene is TRBV7-7, the J gene TRBJ2-5; 9 bases line up with TRBD2. In germline, CDR1 is SSHAT, CDR2 FNYEAQ (reference sequence). V trimming: 3 bases; J trimming: 2 bases; junction bases outside the gene matches: 4. This CDR3 has 15 amino acids.

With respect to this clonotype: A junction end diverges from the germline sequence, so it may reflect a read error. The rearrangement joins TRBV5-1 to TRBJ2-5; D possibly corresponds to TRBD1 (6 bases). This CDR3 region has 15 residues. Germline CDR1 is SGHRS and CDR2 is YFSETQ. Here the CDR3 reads CDSSLFQGQQETQYF. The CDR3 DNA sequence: TGCGACAGCAGCTTGTTTCAGGGACAACAAGAGACCCAGTACTTC.

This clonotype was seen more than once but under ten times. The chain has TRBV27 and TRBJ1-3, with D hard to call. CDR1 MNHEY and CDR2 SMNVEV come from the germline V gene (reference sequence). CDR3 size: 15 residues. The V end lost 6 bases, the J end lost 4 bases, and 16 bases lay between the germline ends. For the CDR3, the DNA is TGTGCCAGCAGCCGGGAAGGTGGGATGGGAAACACCATATATTTT. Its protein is CASSREGGMGNTIYF.

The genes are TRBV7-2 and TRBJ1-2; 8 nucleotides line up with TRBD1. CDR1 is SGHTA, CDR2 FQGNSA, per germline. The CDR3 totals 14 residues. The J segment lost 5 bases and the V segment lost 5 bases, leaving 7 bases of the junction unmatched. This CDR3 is CASSPGQGWYGYTF. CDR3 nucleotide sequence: TGTGCCAGCAGCCCCGGACAGGGTTGGTATGGCTACACCTTC.

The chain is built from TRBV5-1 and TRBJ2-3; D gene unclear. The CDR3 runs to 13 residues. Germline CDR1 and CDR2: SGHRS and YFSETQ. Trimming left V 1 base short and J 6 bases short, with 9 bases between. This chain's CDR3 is CASSLTPMDTQYF. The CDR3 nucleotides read TGCGCCAGCAGCTTGACACCCATGGATACGCAGTATTTT.

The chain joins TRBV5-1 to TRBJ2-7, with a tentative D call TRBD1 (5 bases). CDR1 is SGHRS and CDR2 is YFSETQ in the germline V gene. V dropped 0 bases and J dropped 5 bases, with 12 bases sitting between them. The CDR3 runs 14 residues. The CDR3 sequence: CASSLGGQGDEQYF. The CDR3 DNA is TGCGCCAGCAGCTTGGGTGGCCAGGGCGACGAGCAGTACTTC.

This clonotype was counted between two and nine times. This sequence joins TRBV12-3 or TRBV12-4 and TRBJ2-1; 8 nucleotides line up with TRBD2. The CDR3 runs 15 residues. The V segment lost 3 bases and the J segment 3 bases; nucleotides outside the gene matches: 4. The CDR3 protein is CASSFYAGGYNEQFF. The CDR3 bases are TGTGCCAGCAGTTTCTACGCGGGGGGCTACAATGAGCAGTTCTTC.

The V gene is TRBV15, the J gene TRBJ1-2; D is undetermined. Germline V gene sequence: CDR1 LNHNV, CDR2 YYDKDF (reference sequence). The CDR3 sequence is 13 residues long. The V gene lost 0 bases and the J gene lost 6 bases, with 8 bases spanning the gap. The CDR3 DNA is TGTGCCACCAGCAGAGATAAGGCGGATGGCTACACCTTC. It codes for CATSRDKADGYTF.

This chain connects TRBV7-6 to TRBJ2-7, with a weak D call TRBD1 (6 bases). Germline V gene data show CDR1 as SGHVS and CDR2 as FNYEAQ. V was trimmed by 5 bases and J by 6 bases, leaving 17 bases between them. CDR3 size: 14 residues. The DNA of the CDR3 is TGTGCCAGCAGCCGCTCGAACCAGGGGAGCGAGCAGTACTTC. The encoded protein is CASSRSNQGSEQYF. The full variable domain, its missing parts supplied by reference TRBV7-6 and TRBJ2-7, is GAGVSQSPRYKVTKRGQDVALRCDPISGHVSLYWYRQALGQGPEFLTYFNYEAQQDKSGLPNDRFSAERPEGSISTLTIQRTEQRDSAMYRCASSRSNQGSEQYFGPGTRLTVT.

The CDR3 loop reads CASSIGLRGAGEAFF. The CDR3 DNA reads TGTGCCAGTAGTATAGGCCTCAGGGGGGCTGGTGAAGCTTTCTTT. The chain couples TRBV19 to TRBJ1-1, with TRBD1 matching 7 bases. V lost 1 base, J lost 7 bases, and 9 bases stayed unmatched. This CDR3 has 15 residues. The germline gives CDR1 LNHDA, CDR2 SQIVND (reference sequence). Full variable domain (remainder filled in from reference TRBV19 and TRBJ1-1): DGGITQSPKYLFRKEGQNVTLSCEQNLNHDAMYWYRQDPGQGLRLIYYSQIVNDFQKGDIAEGYSVSREKKESFPLTVTSAQKNPTAFYLCASSIGLRGAGEAFFGQGTRLTVV.

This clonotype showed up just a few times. The CDR3 reads CASRNTGGATPLHF. In DNA form, the CDR3 reads TGTGCCAGCAGAAACACAGGGGGCGCAACACCCCTCCACTTT. This chain joins TRBV25-1 and TRBJ1-6; 9 nucleotides match TRBD1. Germline CDR1 MGHDK, CDR2 SYGVNS. This CDR3 contains 14 residues. The V gene end was trimmed by 6 bases and the J gene end by 11 bases; junction bases not matched to a gene: 8. The full variable domain, in which reference TRBV25-1 and TRBJ1-6 provide the parts outside the CDR3, is EADIYQTPRYLVIGTGKKITLECSQTMGHDKMYWYQQDPGMELHLIHYSYGVNSTEKGDLSSESTVSRIRTEHFPLTLESARPSHTSQYLCASRNTGGATPLHFGNGTRLTVT.

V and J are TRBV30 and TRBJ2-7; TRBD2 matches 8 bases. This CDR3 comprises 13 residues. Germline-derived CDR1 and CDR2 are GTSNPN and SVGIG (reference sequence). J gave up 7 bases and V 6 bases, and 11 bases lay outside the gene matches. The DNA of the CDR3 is TGTGCCTGCCGGGTAGCGGGGACTAGAGAGCAGTACTTC. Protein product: CACRVAGTREQYF.

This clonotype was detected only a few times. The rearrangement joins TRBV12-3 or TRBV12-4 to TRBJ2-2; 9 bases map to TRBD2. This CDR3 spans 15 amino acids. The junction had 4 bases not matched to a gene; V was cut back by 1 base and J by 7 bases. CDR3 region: CASSLGGRAIGELFF. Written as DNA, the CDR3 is TGTGCCAGCAGTTTAGGCGGGAGGGCCATCGGGGAGCTGTTTTTT.

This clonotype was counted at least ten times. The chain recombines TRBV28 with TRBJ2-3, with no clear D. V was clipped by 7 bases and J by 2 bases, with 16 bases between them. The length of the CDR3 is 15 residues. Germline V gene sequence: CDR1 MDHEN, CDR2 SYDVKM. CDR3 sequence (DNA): TGTGCCAGCAATTCTCCGACGAGACTCACAGATACGCAGTATTTT. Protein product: CASNSPTRLTDTQYF.

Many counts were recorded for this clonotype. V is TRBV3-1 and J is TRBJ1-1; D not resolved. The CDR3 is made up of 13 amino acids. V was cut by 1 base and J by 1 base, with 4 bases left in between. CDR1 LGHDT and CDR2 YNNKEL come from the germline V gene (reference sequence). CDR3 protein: CASSQVRNTEAFF. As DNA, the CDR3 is TGTGCCAGCAGCCAAGTCCGGAACACTGAAGCTTTCTTT. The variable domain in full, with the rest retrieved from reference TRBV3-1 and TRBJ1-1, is DTAVSQTPKYLVTQMGNDKSIKCEQNLGHDTMYWYKQDSKKFLKIMFSYNNKELIINETVPNRFSPKSPDKAHLNLHINSLELGDSAVYFCASSQVRNTEAFFGQGTRLTVV.

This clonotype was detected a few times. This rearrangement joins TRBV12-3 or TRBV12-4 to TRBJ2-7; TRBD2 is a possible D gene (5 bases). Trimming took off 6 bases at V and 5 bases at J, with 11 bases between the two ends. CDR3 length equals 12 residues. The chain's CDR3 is CASRAAGDEQYF. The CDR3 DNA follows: TGTGCCAGCAGAGCGGCCGGGGACGAGCAGTACTTC.